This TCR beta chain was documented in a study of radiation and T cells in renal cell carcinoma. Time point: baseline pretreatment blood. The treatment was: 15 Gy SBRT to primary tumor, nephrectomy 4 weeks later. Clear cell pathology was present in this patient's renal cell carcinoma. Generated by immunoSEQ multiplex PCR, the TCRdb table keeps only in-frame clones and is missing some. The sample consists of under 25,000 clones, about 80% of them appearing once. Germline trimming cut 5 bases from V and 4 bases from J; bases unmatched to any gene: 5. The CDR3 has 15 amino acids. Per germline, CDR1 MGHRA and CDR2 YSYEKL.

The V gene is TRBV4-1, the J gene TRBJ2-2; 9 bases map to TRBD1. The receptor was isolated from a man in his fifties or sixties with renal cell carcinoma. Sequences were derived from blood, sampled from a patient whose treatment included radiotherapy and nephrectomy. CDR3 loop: CASSWTGDLTGELFF. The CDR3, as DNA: TGCGCCAGCAGCTGGACAGGGGACCTCACCGGGGAGCTGTTTTTT.